These 2 T cell receptor beta chains originate from one sample sequenced in a study of PD-1 blockade in classical Hodgkin lymphoma. After autologous stem cell transplantation all patients relapsed, and prior brentuximab vedotin exposure differed between cohorts. Sequencing was performed with immunoSEQ multiplex PCR; in TCRdb, only in-frame clones are kept and a portion is missing. The top ten clones hold under 15% of a sample with some 62,000 clones, about nine tenths of them seen once. Specimen: peripheral blood mononuclear cells (PBMCs), collected at baseline. Source of these receptors: a human donor with classical Hodgkin lymphoma.

The chain joins TRBV10-3 to TRBJ2-1, with 15 bases lining up with TRBD2. CDR1 and CDR2 (germline): ENHRY, SYGVKD. Trimming removed 6 bases from V and 12 bases from J; junction bases left unmatched: 12. CDR3 size: 16 residues. This CDR3 reads CAISPTGLAGGPVQFF. The CDR3 DNA reads as TGTGCCATCAGCCCGACCGGACTAGCGGGGGGGCCTGTGCAGTTCTTC.

This clone was counted once. The CDR3: CASSPRIRGDNSPLHF. As DNA, the CDR3 is TGTGCCAGCAGCCCAAGAATTAGGGGAGATAATTCACCCCTCCACTTT. The chain joins TRBV7-6 to TRBJ1-6; TRBD1 is a possible D gene (5 bases). V lost 5 bases and J 5 bases, leaving 16 bases between the germline ends. Germline V lookup: CDR1 SGHVS, CDR2 FNYEAQ. The CDR3 loop spans 16 amino acids.